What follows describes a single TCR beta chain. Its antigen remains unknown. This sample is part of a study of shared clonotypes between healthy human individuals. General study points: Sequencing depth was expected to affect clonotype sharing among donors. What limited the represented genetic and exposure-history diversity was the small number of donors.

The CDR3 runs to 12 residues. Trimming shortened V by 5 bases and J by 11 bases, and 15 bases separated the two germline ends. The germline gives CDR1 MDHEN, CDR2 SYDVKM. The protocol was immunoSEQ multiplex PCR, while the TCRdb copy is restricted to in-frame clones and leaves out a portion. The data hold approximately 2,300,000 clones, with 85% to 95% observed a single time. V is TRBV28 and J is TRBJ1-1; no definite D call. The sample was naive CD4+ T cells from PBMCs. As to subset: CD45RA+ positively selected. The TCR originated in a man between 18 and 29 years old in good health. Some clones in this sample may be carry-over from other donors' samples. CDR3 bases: TGTGCCAGCAGTCAGAACACTAATCGGGCTTTCTTT. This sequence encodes CASSQNTNRAFF.